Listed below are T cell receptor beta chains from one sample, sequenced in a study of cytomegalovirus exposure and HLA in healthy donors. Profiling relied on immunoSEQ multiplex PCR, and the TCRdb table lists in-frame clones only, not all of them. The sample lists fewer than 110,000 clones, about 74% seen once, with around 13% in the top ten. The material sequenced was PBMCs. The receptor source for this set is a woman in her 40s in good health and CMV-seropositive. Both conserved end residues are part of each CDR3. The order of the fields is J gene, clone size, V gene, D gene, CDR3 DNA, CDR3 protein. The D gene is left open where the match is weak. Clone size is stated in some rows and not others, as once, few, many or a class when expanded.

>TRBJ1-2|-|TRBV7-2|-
TGTGCCAGCAACAAGGGGGGGTGGGGCTACACCTTC
CASNKGGWGYTF
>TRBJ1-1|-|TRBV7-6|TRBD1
TGTGCCAGCAGACAAACAGGGGGGAGGTGGGACACTGAAGCTTTCTTT
CASRQTGGRWDTEAFF
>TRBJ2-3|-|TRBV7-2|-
TGTGCCAGCAGCTTAGCACTCGGGGGTGGCACAGATACGCAGTATTTT
CASSLALGGGTDTQYF
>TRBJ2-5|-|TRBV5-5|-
TGTGCCAGCAGCTTAGGGGGACAAGAGACCCAGTACTTC
CASSLGGQETQYF
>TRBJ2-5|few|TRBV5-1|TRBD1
TGCGCCAGCAGCCGACAGGGCCAACTCCAAGAGACCCAGTACTTC
CASSRQGQLQETQYF
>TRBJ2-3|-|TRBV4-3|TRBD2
TGCGCCAGCAGCCAAGAGGCCCTAGCGGGGGGGCGAAATACGCAGTATTTT
CASSQEALAGGRNTQYF
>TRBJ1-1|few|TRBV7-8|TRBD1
TGTGCCAGCAGCCGGGACAGGGACACTGAAGCTTTCTTT
CASSRDRDTEAFF
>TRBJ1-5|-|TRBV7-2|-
TGTGCCAGCAGCCACGGGGATCAGCCCCAGCATTTT
CASSHGDQPQHF
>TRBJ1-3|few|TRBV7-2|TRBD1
TGTGCCAGCAGCTTACAGGGGACAGGCCTCTCTGGAAACACCATATATTTT
CASSLQGTGLSGNTIYF
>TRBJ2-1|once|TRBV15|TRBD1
TGTGCCACCAGCAGTACCGGACAGGGCCCTATTTACAATGAGCAGTTCTTC
CATSSTGQGPIYNEQFF
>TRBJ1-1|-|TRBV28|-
TGTGCCAGCAGTTCCCCAGGGATATTCGCTGAAGCTTTCTTT
CASSSPGIFAEAFF
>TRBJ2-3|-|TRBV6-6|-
TGTGCCAGCAGCTCCCAGTTTAGCACAGATACGCAGTATTTT
CASSSQFSTDTQYF
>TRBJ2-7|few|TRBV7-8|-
TGTGCCAGCAGTTCACTCACAGGCACCAGCGAGCAGTACTTC
CASSSLTGTSEQYF
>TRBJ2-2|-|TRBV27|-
TGTGCCAGCAGTTCCGGGACATTCTACGGGAAGGGGGGGGAGCTGTTTTTT
CASSSGTFYGKGGELFF
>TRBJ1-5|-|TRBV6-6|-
TGTGCCAGCAGATCCTTAGGCAGGGAGGGGGATCAGCCCCAGCATTTT
CASRSLGREGDQPQHF
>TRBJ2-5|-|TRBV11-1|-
TGTGCCAGCAGCTTCCAGGGGCAGCCACAAGAGACCCAGTACTTC
CASSFQGQPQETQYF